Following are 7 T cell receptor beta chains from one sample sequenced in a study of identical twins. TCRdb reanalysed the 5' RACE reads using MiXCR and keeps one entry per CDR3 protein. This repertoire shows 450,000 or so distinct CDR3 sequences, 15% to 20% found once; its top ten account for roughly 12%. Material: naive T cells sorted from blood. The source of these receptors is a man between 45 and 60 years old in good health.

This clonotype has more than one count but fewer than ten. The chain uses TRBV9 and TRBJ2-1, with TRBD2 matching over 10 bases. J lost 8 bases, V lost 4 bases, and 9 bases had no gene match. Germline V gene lookup returns CDR1 SGDLS and CDR2 YYNGEE. The CDR3 length is 15 residues. The CDR3 DNA follows: TGTGCCAGCAGCTCGAGCGGGAGGGCCGGGGATGAGCAGTTCTTC. It yields the protein CASSSSGRAGDEQFF.

V is TRBV4-3 and J is TRBJ2-7; TRBD1 aligns across 7 bases. This CDR3 region has 18 residues. The V segment lost 0 bases and the J segment 4 bases; nucleotides outside the gene matches: 15. In germline, CDR1 is LGHNA, CDR2 YSLEER. This CDR3 reads CASSQEVGLTGLFYEQYF. The CDR3 DNA is TGCGCCAGCAGCCAAGAAGTTGGTCTGACAGGGCTTTTTTACGAGCAGTACTTC.

There are many counts of this clonotype. V gene TRBV12-3 or TRBV12-4 combines with J gene TRBJ2-2, with 7 nucleotides matching TRBD1. Trimming at V came to 5 bases and at J to 1 base, leaving 16 bases not matched to a gene. This CDR3 is built from 19 residues. The CDR3 sequence is CASSVVTLVGDRNTGELFF. CDR3 in DNA: TGTGCCAGCAGTGTCGTTACGTTAGTGGGGGACAGGAACACCGGGGAGCTGTTTTTT.

This clonotype was recorded many times. This chain joins TRBV7-9 and TRBJ2-3, with unresolved D. This CDR3 has 16 amino acids. The germline gives CDR1 SEHNR, CDR2 FQNEAQ (reference sequence). V was clipped by 6 bases and J by 1 base, with 17 bases between them. CDR3 sequence (DNA): TGTGCCAGCAGTGATATAACACCCCGGGGCACAGATACGCAGTATTTT. Its translation is CASSDITPRGTDTQYF.

This clonotype was seen ten or more times. This chain links TRBV5-1 with TRBJ2-5; D ambiguous. Trimming stripped 0 bases from V and 0 bases from J, with 15 bases between. Germline V gene data show CDR1 as SGHRS and CDR2 as YFSETQ. This CDR3 spans 17 amino acids. The CDR3, as DNA: TGCGCCAGCAGCTTGGCCCCAATTGCGGCCAACCAAGAGACCCAGTACTTC. This translates into CASSLAPIAANQETQYF.

This clonotype was picked up many times. The chain couples TRBV5-1 to TRBJ2-7, with D unclear. CDR3 length: 12 amino acids. Germline lookup yields CDR1 SGHRS and CDR2 YFSETQ. V shed 7 bases and J shed 4 bases, with 12 bases lying between them. The CDR3 coding sequence is TGCGCCAGCGGAACTGATGGGTACGAGCAGTACTTC. Translation: CASGTDGYEQYF.

This clonotype was seen more than once but under ten times. The chain combines TRBV11-2 with TRBJ2-7, with 9 nucleotides matching TRBD2. In germline, CDR1 is SGHAT, CDR2 FQNNGV. The V segment lost 1 base and the J segment 3 bases; nucleotides outside the gene matches: 4. The CDR3 has 15 residues. The CDR3 here is CASSLGLAEHYEQYF. In DNA form, the CDR3 reads TGTGCCAGCAGCTTAGGACTAGCGGAACACTACGAGCAGTACTTC.